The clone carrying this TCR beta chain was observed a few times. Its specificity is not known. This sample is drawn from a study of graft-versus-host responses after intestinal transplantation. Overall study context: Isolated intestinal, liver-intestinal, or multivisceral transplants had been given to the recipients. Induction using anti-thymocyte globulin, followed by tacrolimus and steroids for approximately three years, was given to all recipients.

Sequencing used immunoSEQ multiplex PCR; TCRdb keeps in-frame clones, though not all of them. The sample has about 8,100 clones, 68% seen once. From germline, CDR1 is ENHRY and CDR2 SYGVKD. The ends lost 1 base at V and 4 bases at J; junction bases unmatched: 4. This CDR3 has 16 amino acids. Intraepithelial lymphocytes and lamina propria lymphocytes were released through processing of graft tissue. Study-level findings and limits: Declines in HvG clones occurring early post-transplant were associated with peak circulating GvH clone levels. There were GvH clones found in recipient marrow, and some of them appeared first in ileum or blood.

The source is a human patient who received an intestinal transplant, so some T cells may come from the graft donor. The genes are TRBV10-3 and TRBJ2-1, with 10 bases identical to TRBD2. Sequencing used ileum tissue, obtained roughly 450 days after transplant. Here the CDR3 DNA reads TGTGCCATCAGTGAGTTTTCTAGCGGGAGATACAATGAGCAGTTCTTC. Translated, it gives CAISEFSSGRYNEQFF.